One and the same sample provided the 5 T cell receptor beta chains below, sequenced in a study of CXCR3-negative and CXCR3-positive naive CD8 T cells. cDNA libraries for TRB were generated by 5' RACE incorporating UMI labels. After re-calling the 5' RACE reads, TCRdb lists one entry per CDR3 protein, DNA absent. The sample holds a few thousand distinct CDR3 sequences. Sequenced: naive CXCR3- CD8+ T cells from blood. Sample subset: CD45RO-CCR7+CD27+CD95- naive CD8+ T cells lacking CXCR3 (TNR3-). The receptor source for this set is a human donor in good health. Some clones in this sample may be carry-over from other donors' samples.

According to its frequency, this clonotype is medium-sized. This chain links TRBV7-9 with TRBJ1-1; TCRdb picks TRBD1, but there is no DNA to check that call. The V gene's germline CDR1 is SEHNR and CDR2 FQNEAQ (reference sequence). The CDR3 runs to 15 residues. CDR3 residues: CASSHLQGADTEAFF.

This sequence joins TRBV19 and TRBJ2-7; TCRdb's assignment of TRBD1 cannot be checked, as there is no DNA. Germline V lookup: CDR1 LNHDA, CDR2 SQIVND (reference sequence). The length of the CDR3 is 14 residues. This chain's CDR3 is CASSMGTGLDEQYF. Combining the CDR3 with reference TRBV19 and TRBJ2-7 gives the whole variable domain DGGITQSPKYLFRKEGQNVTLSCEQNLNHDAMYWYRQDPGQGLRLIYYSQIVNDFQKGDIAEGYSVSREKKESFPLTVTSAQKNPTAFYLCASSMGTGLDEQYFGPGTRLTVT.

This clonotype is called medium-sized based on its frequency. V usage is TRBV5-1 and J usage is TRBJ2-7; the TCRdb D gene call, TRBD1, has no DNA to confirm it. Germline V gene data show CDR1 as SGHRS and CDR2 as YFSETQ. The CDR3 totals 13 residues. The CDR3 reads CASSHGRPHEQYF.

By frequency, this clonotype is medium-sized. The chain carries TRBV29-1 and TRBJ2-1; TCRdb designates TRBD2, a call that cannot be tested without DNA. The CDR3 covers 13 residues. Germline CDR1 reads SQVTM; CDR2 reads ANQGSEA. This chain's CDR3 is CSVGTSGRNEQFF.

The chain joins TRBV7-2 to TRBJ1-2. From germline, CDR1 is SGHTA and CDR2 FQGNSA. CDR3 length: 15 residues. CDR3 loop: CASSGRVREDYGYTF.